The 16 T cell receptor beta chains below were found in one sample sequenced in a study of Tregs in tolerant kidney transplant recipients. TCRdb's copy holds only in-frame clones and misses some; the assay was immunoSEQ multiplex PCR. Its clone listing holds approximately 31,000 clones. The material sequenced was CD8+ T cells from blood, taken before the transplant. The source of these receptors is a human donor who received a combined kidney and bone marrow transplant.

Comment on this clone: The CDR3 goes on 3 residues after the read ends, and that part is filled in from the germline J gene. V usage is TRBV10-1 and J usage is TRBJ2-1; 9 bases are a match to TRBD2. J lost 2 bases, V lost 0 bases, and 2 bases had no gene match. CDR1 and CDR2 (germline): WNHNN, SYGVQD (reference sequence). The CDR3 has 16 residues. CDR3 bases read: TGCGCCAGCAGTGAGTCGGTAGCGGGAGCCTACAATGAG. Amino acid sequence: CASSESVAGAYNE. The entire CDR3 is CASSESVAGAYNEQFF.

Note on this clone: The CDR3 is cut off 3 residues early in the read; its end comes from the germline J gene. This chain uses TRBV6-2 or TRBV6-3 with TRBJ2-5, with D possibly being TRBD2 (6 bases). The V and J ends lost 2 bases and 2 bases respectively, with 12 bases between them. Germline V gene sequence: CDR1 MNHEY, CDR2 SVGEGT. The CDR3 is made up of 15 amino acids. Incomplete CDR3 DNA: TGTGCCAGCAGTTACGCGGGGTCTATTCAAGAGACC. Encoded protein: CASSYAGSIQET. The full CDR3 protein reads CASSYAGSIQETQYF.

Remarks on this clone: The observed sequence ends 3 residues before the CDR3 terminus, with the missing tail filled in from the germline J gene. The chain uses TRBV19 and TRBJ2-7; no firm D call. Germline CDR1 and CDR2: LNHDA and SQIVND (reference sequence). The V and J ends lost 4 bases and 3 bases respectively, with 10 bases between them. This CDR3 spans 13 amino acids. The CDR3 DNA, read in part, is TGTGCCAGTAGTAATGGCCCAAGCTACGAG. Its protein is CASSNGPSYE. From start to end, the CDR3 is CASSNGPSYEQYF. The full variable domain, completed using reference TRBV19 and TRBJ2-7, is DGGITQSPKYLFRKEGQNVTLSCEQNLNHDAMYWYRQDPGQGLRLIYYSQIVNDFQKGDIAEGYSVSREKKESFPLTVTSAQKNPTAFYLCASSNGPSYEQYFGPGTRLTVT.

As concerns this clone: The CDR3 extends 3 residues past the end of the read, so its final part is completed from the germline J gene. The chain combines TRBV7-2 with TRBJ1-5, with unresolved D. Trimming took off 0 bases at V and 0 bases at J, with 12 bases between the two ends. Germline lookup yields CDR1 SGHTA and CDR2 FQGNSA. CDR3 length: 17 residues. Incomplete CDR3 DNA: TGTGCCAGCAGCTTAGCCGCGGTGTTAAGTAGCAATCAGCCC. Translating it yields CASSLAAVLSSNQP. The CDR3 reads in full as CASSLAAVLSSNQPQHF.

Details on this clone: The DNA ends 3 residues before the CDR3 does, and the rest of the CDR3 is filled in from the germline J gene. The V and J genes are TRBV6-2 or TRBV6-3 and TRBJ1-2, with 7 bases lining up with TRBD1. The CDR3 is 14 residues long. Germline CDR1 reads MNHEY; CDR2 reads SVGEGT. Trimming took 2 bases from V and 5 from J; bases not matched to a gene: 5. CDR3 bases read: TGTGCCAGCAGTTACGCCGGGACAGATTATGGC. Translating gives CASSYAGTDYG. The entire CDR3 reads CASSYAGTDYGYTF.

Concerning this clone itself: The observed sequence ends 3 residues before the CDR3 terminus, with the missing tail filled in from the germline J gene. V and J are TRBV19 and TRBJ1-1; D is ambiguous. This CDR3 contains 13 residues. Germline values: CDR1 LNHDA, CDR2 SQIVND (reference sequence). V was pared by 3 bases and J by 1 base, with 6 bases between. The covered CDR3 bases are TGTGCCAGTAGTATTATCTCGAACACTGAA. Translation gives CASSIISNTE. The entire CDR3 protein reads CASSIISNTEAFF.

As for this clone: Sequencing ends 3 residues short of the CDR3 end; the germline J gene provides the rest. The chain recombines TRBV6-2 or TRBV6-3 with TRBJ2-7; 9 bases match TRBD1. There are 14 residues in the CDR3. The V segment lost 4 bases and the J segment 3 bases; nucleotides outside the gene matches: 4. Germline loops: CDR1 MNHEY, CDR2 SVGEGT. Partial CDR3 DNA: TGTGCCAGCAGTTCGGGACAGGGAAACTACGAG. This translates into CASSSGQGNYE. The entire CDR3 is CASSSGQGNYEQYF.

On this clone: The read terminates 3 residues before the CDR3 end, so the remaining end is supplied by the germline J gene. V and J are TRBV6-2 or TRBV6-3 and TRBJ2-1; 11 bases match TRBD2. After removal of 2 bases from V and 4 bases from J, the junction contained 4 bases not matched to a gene. The length of the CDR3 is 16 residues. The germline V gene has CDR1 MNHEY and CDR2 SVGEGT. The chain's CDR3 is CASSYGGTSGYNEQFF. The sequenced CDR3 bases are TGTGCCAGCAGTTACGGGGGGACTAGCGGTTACAATGAG.

For this clone: From the germline J gene comes the end of the CDR3, since the read stops 3 residues before it. V and J are TRBV19 and TRBJ2-2, with TRBD2 identical over 7 bases. The CDR3 is 16 amino acids. CDR1 is LNHDA, CDR2 SQIVND, per germline (reference sequence). Trimming cost V 7 bases and J 1 base; bases outside gene matches: 9. The sequenced CDR3 bases are TGTGCCAGTACCCTTTTTCCTAGCGGGAACACCGGGGAG. Its protein is CASTLFPSGNTGE. The whole CDR3 sequence reads CASTLFPSGNTGELFF.

About this clone: The read stops 3 residues short of the end of the CDR3; the missing end is completed from the germline J gene. This rearrangement joins TRBV7-2 to TRBJ2-1; no reliable D call. The germline V and J ends were trimmed by 2 bases and 4 bases, with 6 bases remaining between them. CDR3 length equals 13 residues. The germline gives CDR1 SGHTA, CDR2 FQGNSA. The CDR3 bases that were read are TGTGCCAGCAGCTTAATCTCGTACAATGAG. As protein: CASSLISYNE. Given in full, the CDR3 is CASSLISYNEQFF.

A remark on this clone: The read terminates 3 residues ahead of where the CDR3 ends, so the germline J gene completes it. The chain recombines TRBV13 with TRBJ2-1, with TRBD2 identical over 11 bases. Per germline, CDR1 PRHDT and CDR2 FYEKMQ (reference sequence). The V and J ends lost 3 bases and 6 bases, in that order; junction bases with no gene match: 4. The CDR3 is 15 residues long. The CDR3 DNA, read in part, is TGTGCCAGCAGCTTTGTACTAGCGGGGGCCAATGAG. Translating it yields CASSFVLAGANE. The complete CDR3 protein is CASSFVLAGANEQFF.

To note about this clone: Sequencing ends 3 residues short of the CDR3 end; the germline J gene provides the rest. The rearrangement uses TRBV30 and TRBJ2-4, with D tentatively TRBD1 (6 bases). Trimming shortened V by 1 base and J by 4 bases, and 14 bases separated the two germline ends. Looked up from germline, CDR1 is GTSNPN and CDR2 is SVGIG (reference sequence). CDR3 length: 15 amino acids. The CDR3 DNA, read in part, is TGTGCCTGGAGTGCAACGGGGCAGGGGAAAAACATT. Protein sequence: CAWSATGQGKNI. The whole CDR3 is CAWSATGQGKNIQYF. Looking up the rest from reference TRBV30 and TRBJ2-4 gives the full variable domain: SQTIHQWPATLVQPVGSPLSLECTVEGTSNPNLYWYRQAAGRGLQLLFYSVGIGQISSEVPQNLSASRPQDRQFILSSKKLLLSDSGFYLCAWSATGQGKNIQYFGAGTRLSVL.

Comments on this clone: The read gets to within 3 residues of the CDR3 end, and the germline J gene fills in the rest. This rearrangement joins TRBV30 to TRBJ1-2; D is possibly TRBD1 (6 bases). With 0 bases removed from V and 5 bases from J, the gap between germline ends came to 10 bases. Germline lookup yields CDR1 GTSNPN and CDR2 SVGIG (reference sequence). The CDR3 sequence is 13 residues long. The CDR3 loop is CAWSVIGGYGYTF. The part of the CDR3 DNA that was read is TGTGCCTGGAGTGTAATAGGGGGTTATGGC.

On this clone: The CDR3 end is not reached by the read, which stops 3 residues before it; the germline J gene fills it in. The chain is built from TRBV4-2 and TRBJ2-3; maybe TRBD2 (6 bases). CDR1 and CDR2 from the germline V gene are LGHNA and YNFKEQ. The V end was cut by 6 bases, the J end by 2 bases, with 9 bases between. This CDR3 has 13 residues. The part of the CDR3 DNA that was read is TGTGCCAGCAGGGGACTCGACACAGATACG. It is translated as CASRGLDTDT. The entire CDR3 protein reads CASRGLDTDTQYF.

Regarding this clone: The CDR3 goes on 3 residues after the read ends, and that part is filled in from the germline J gene. The V gene is TRBV18, the J gene TRBJ2-7; TRBD2 matches 8 bases. The CDR3 runs to 15 residues. Germline trimming cut 5 bases from V and 0 bases from J; bases unmatched to any gene: 6. Germline V gives CDR1 KGHSH, CDR2 LQKENI. The CDR3 DNA, read in part, is TGTGCCAGCTCAAACACTAGCGGTTTCTCCTACGAG. This codes for CASSNTSGFSYE. The CDR3 in full is CASSNTSGFSYEQYF. The variable domain in full, with the rest retrieved from reference TRBV18 and TRBJ2-7, is NAGVMQNPRHLVRRRGQEARLRCSPMKGHSHVYWYRQLPEEGLKFMVYLQKENIIDESGMPKERFSAEFPKEGPSILRIQQVVRGDSAAYFCASSNTSGFSYEQYFGPGTRLTVT.

Notes on this clone: The read is 3 residues too short to cover the CDR3 end, so that end is filled in from the germline J gene. The chain joins TRBV6-1 to TRBJ2-5; 12 nucleotides match TRBD2. This CDR3 has 16 residues. In germline, CDR1 is MNHNS, CDR2 SASEGT. The trim removed 5 bases at V and 4 bases at J, leaving 8 bases unmatched. The sequenced CDR3 bases are TGTGCCAGCAGTCAAGGACTAGCGGGGACGGGAGAGACC. Translation: CASSQGLAGTGET. The full CDR3 protein reads CASSQGLAGTGETQYF.